The T cell receptor (beta chain) described here comes from a study of blood T cell repertoires in COVID-19. About the study: In each case, the material was cDNA or gDNA derived from T cells, B-cell-depleted T cells, or PBMCs.

Method: immunoSEQ multiplex PCR; TCRdb's copy keeps in-frame clones and lacks some. The sample has some 170,000 clones; about four fifths are singletons. J lost 3 bases, V lost 5 bases, and 8 bases had no gene match. The CDR3 is made up of 15 amino acids. Germline V gene lookup returns CDR1 SGHRS and CDR2 YFSETQ. The chain has TRBV5-1 and TRBJ2-7; TRBD1 matches 10 bases. The source material was peripheral blood. The TCR originated in a woman in her 70s with acute or convalescent COVID-19. This chain's CDR3 is CASRTGTGEFYEQYF. Here the CDR3 DNA reads TGCGCCAGCAGAACCGGGACAGGGGAATTCTACGAGCAGTACTTC. The whole variable domain, remainder taken from reference TRBV5-1 and TRBJ2-7, is KAGVTQTPRYLIKTRGQQVTLSCSPISGHRSVSWYQQTPGQGLQFLFEYFSETQRNKGNFPGRFSGRQFSNSRSEMNVSTLELGDSALYLCASRTGTGEFYEQYFGPGTRLTVT.